This T cell receptor (beta chain) originates from a study of molecular identifiers for immune sequencing clone quantification. Overall study context: In replicates, RNA from roughly 20,000 or 100,000 naive CD8 cells was split five ways, four sequenced.

In germline, CDR1 is SGHTA, CDR2 FQGTGA. This CDR3 has 16 amino acids. V lost 4 bases, J lost 0 bases, and 14 bases lay in between. TCRdb itself ran the PCR reads through MiXCR, one entry per CDR3 protein. The table lists about 640,000 distinct CDR3 sequences, about 20% of them singletons, with around 0.9% in the top ten. This clonotype was seen repeatedly, ten times or more. J is TRBJ2-3 and V is TRBV7-3, with D hard to call. This clonotype was sampled from a human donor in good health. Some libraries in this study had Jurkat cell RNA spiked in. Sequences were obtained from naive CD8+ T cells from blood, with Jurkat cell RNA spiked in. Subset in this sample: FACS-sorted CD8+CD4-CCR7+CD45RA+ naive T cells. CDR3 sequence: CASSSPPGSSTDTQYF. Written as DNA, the CDR3 is TGTGCCAGCAGCTCCCCTCCAGGTTCTAGCACAGATACGCAGTATTTT.